The subject of this entry is one TCR beta chain. This sample is part of a study of blood T cell repertoires in COVID-19. Across the whole study: Donors in the United States, Italy and Spain gave samples during acute or convalescent COVID-19. PBMCs, B-cell-depleted T cells, or T cells provided the cDNA or gDNA that made up the material.

Authors' methods: Using reference gene primer amplification, nucleated cell counts were estimated. Profiled with immunoSEQ multiplex PCR; TCRdb holds only in-frame clones, not every one. The V and J calls and clone size come from that table; D and trimming were worked out from the DNA. Of roughly 300,000 clones in the sample, about 84% were seen once. Trimming removed 3 bases from V and 0 bases from J, with 6 bases in between. The CDR3 has 14 residues. CDR1 is KGHDR and CDR2 is SFDVKD in the germline V gene. The receptor comes from a woman aged 50 to 60 with acute or convalescent COVID-19. This chain joins TRBV24-1 and TRBJ2-3; the D gene is possibly TRBD1 (5 bases). Sequencing was done on a sample of peripheral blood. The CDR3 DNA sequence: TGTGCCACCAGTGATACAGGAAGCACAGATACGCAGTATTTT. As protein: CATSDTGSTDTQYF.